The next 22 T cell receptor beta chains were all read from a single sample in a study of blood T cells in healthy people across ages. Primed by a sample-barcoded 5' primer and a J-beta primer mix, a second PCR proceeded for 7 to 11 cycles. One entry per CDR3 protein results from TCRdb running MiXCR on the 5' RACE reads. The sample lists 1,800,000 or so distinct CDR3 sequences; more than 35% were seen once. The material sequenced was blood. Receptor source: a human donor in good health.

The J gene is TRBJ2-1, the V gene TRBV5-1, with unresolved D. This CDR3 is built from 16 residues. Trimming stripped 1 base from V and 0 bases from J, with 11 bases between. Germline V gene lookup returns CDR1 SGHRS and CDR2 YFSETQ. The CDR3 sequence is CASSLRVTSSYNEQFF. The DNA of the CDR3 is TGCGCCAGCAGCTTGAGGGTGACGAGCTCCTACAATGAGCAGTTCTTC.

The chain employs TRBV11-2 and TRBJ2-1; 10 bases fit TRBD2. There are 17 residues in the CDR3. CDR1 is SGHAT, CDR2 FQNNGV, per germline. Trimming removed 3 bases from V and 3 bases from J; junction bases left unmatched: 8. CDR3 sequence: CASSFSVIAGGYNEQFF. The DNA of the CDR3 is TGTGCCAGCAGCTTTTCGGTTATAGCGGGGGGCTACAATGAGCAGTTCTTC.

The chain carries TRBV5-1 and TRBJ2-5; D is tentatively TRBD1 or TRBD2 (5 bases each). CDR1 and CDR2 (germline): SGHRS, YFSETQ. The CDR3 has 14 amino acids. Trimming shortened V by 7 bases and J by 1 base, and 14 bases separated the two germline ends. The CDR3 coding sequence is TGCGCCAGCGGGACCACAGCAAGCCAAGAGACCCAGTACTTC. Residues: CASGTTASQETQYF.

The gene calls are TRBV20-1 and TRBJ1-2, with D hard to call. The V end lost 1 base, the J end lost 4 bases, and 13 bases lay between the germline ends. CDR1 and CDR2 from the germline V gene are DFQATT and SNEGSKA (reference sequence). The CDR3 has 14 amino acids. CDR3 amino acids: CSARGWVRTYGYTF. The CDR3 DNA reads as TGCAGTGCTAGAGGATGGGTGAGGACCTATGGCTACACCTTC.

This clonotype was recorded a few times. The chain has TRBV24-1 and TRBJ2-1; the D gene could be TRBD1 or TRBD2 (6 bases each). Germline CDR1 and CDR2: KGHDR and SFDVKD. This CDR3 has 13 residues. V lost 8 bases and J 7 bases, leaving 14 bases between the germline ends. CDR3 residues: CATKGVGGNEQFF. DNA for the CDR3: TGTGCCACCAAGGGGGTGGGAGGTAATGAGCAGTTCTTC.

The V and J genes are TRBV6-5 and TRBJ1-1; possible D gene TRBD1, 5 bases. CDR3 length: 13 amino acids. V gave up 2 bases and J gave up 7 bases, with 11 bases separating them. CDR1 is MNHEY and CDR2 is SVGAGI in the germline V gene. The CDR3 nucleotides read TGTGCCAGCAGTTACCAGACAGCTGATGAAGCTTTCTTT. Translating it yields CASSYQTADEAFF.

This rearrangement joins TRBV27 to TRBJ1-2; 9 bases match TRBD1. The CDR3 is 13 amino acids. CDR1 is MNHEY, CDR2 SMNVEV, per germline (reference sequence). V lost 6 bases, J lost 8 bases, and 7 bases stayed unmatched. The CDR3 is CASRETGGRGYTF. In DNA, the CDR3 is TGTGCCAGCAGGGAGACAGGGGGAAGAGGCTACACCTTC.

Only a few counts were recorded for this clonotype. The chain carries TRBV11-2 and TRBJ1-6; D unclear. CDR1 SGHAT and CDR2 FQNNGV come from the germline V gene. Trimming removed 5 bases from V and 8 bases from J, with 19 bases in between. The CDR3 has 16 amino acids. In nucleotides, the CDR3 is TGTGCCAGCAGCCCCTGGAGCGAGAAGGGCGATTCACCCCTCCACTTT. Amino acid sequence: CASSPWSEKGDSPLHF.

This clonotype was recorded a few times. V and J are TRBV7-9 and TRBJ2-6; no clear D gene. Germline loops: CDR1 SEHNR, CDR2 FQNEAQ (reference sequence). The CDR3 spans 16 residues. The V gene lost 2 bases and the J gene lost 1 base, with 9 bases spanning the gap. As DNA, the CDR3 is TGTGCCAGCAGCTTATTTGGATTATCTGGGGCCAACGTCCTGACTTTC. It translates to CASSLFGLSGANVLTF. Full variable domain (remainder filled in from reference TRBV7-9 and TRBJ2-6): DTGVSQNPRHKITKRGQNVTFRCDPISEHNRLYWYRQTLGQGPEFLTYFQNEAQLEKSRLLSDRFSAERPKGSFSTLEIQRTEQGDSAMYLCASSLFGLSGANVLTFGAGSRLTVL.

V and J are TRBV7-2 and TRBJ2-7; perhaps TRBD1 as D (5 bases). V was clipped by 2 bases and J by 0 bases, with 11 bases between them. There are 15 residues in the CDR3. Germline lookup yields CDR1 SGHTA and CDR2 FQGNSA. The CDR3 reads CASSLRGVNSYEQYF. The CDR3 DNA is TGTGCCAGCAGCTTAAGGGGCGTAAACTCCTACGAGCAGTACTTC.

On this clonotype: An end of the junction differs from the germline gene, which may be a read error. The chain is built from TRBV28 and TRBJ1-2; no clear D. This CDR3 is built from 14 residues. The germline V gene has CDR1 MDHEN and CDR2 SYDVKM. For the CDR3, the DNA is TGTGCCAGCAAAGTAGCCCTAGCCAACTACGGCTACACCTTC. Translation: CASKVALANYGYTF.

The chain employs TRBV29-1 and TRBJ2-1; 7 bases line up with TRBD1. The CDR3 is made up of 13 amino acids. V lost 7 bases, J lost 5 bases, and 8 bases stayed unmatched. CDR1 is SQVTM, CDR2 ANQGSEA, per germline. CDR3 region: CSARRTGDNEQFF. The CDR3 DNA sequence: TGCAGCGCCCGTCGAACAGGGGACAATGAGCAGTTCTTC.

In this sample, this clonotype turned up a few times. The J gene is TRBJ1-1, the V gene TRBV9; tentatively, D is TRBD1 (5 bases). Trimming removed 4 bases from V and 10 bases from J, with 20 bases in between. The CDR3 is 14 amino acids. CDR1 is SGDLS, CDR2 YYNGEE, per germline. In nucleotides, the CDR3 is TGTGCCAGCAGCTCTGGGACGGCTAGCTTAGGAGCTTTCTTT. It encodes CASSSGTASLGAFF.

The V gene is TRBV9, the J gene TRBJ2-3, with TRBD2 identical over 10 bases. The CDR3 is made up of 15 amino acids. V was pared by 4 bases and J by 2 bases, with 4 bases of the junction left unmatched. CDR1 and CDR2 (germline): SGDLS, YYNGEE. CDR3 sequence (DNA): TGTGCCAGCAGCCGTAGCGGGGGGACCACAGATACGCAGTATTTT. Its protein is CASSRSGGTTDTQYF.

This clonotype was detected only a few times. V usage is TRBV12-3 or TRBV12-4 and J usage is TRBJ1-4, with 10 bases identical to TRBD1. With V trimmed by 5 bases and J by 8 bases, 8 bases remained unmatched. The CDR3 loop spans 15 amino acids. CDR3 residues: CASSTLDRGNEKLFF. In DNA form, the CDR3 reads TGTGCCAGCAGTACCCTGGACAGGGGGAACGAAAAACTGTTTTTT.

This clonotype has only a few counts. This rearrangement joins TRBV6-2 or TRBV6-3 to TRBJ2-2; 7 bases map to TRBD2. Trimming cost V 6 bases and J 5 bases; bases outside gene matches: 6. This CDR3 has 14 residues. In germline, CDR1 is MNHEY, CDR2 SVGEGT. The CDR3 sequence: CASSRGLGTGELFF. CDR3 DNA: TGTGCCAGCAGCCGCGGACTAGGAACCGGGGAGCTGTTTTTT.

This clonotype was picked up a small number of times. The CDR3 is CASSLLGTVTKGEQYF. The CDR3 coding sequence is TGCGCCAGCAGCCTGTTGGGGACGGTAACAAAGGGCGAGCAGTACTTC. The rearrangement links TRBV5-1 to TRBJ2-7; D assignment may be TRBD1 or TRBD2 (5 bases each). This CDR3 is built from 16 residues. Germline CDR1 is SGHRS and CDR2 is YFSETQ. Deletions cut 4 bases from V and 6 bases from J, with 23 bases between.

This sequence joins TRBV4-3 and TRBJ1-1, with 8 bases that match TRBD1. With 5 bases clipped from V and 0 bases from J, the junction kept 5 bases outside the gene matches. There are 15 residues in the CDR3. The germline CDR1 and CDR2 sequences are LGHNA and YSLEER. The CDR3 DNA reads TGCGCCAGCAGCTTCAGACAGGGGTTGAACACTGAAGCTTTCTTT. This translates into CASSFRQGLNTEAFF.

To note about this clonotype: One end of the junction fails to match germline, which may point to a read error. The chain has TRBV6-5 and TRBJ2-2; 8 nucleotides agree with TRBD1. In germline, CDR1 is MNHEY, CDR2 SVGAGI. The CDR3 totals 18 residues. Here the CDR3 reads CASSFEGTGLANTGERFF. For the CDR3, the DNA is TGTGCCAGCAGTTTCGAAGGGACAGGATTGGCGAACACCGGGGAGCGGTTTTTT.

Written as DNA, the CDR3 is TGTGCCAGCAACCCCGGGGGGCGGTCCTATGGCTACACCTTC. Its translation is CASNPGGRSYGYTF. This sequence joins TRBV12-3 or TRBV12-4 and TRBJ1-2; possible D gene TRBD1, 6 bases. This CDR3 has 14 residues. Trimming took off 7 bases at V and 4 bases at J, with 16 bases between the two ends.

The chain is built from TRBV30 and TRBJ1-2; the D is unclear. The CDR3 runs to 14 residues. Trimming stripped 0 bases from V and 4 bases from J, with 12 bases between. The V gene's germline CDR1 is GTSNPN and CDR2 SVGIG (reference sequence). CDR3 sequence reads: CAWSVIGSLYGYTF. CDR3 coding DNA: TGTGCCTGGAGTGTAATCGGCAGTCTCTATGGCTACACCTTC.

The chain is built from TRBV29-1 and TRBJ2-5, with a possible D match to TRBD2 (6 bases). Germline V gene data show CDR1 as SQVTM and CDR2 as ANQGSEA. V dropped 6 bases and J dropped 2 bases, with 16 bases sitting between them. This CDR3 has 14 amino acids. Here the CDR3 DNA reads TGCAGCGTCCCCGGTATTCGGGGGCAAGAGACCCAGTACTTC. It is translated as CSVPGIRGQETQYF.